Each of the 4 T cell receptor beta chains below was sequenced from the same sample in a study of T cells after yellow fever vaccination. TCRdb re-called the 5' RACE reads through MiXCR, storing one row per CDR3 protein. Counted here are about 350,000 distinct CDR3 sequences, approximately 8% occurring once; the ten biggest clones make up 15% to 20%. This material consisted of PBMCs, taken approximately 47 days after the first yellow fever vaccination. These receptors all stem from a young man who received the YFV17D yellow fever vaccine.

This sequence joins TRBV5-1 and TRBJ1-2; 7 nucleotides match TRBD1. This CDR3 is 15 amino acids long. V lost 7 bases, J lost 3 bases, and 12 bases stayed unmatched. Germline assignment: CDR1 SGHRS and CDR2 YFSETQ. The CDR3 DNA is TGCGCCAGCCGACCTAACCCCGACAGGGACTATGGCTACACCTTC. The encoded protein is CASRPNPDRDYGYTF.

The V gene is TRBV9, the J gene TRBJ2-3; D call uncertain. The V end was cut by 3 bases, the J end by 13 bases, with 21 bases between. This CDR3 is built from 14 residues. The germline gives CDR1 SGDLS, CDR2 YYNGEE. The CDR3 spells CASSAGPAGPREYF. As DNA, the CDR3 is TGTGCCAGCAGCGCGGGCCCGGCCGGGCCTCGGGAGTATTTT.

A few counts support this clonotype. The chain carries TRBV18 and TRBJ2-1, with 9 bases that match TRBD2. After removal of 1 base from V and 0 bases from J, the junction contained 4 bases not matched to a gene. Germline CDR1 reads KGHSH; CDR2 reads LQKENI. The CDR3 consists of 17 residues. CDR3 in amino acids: CASSPQASGDSYNEQFF. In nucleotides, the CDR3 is TGTGCCAGCTCACCACAGGCTAGCGGGGACTCCTACAATGAGCAGTTCTTC.

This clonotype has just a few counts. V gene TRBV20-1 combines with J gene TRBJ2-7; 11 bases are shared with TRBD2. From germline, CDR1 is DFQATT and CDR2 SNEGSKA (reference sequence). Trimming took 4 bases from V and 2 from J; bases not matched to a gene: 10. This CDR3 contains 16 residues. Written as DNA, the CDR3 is TGCAGTGCTAAGGCTAGCGGGGGGCTCTTAACCTACGAGCAGTACGTC. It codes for CSAKASGGLLTYEQYV.